This TCR beta chain appears in the sequencing data of a study of graft-versus-host responses after intestinal transplantation. Study details: The whole recipient group had anti-thymocyte globulin induction followed by tacrolimus and steroids for roughly three years.

This CDR3 is 14 amino acids long. Germline CDR1 reads MNHNS; CDR2 reads SASEGT. V shed 3 bases and J shed 0 bases, with 9 bases lying between them. Note on this clone: Its target is not known.

Findings and caveats of the study: Graft-donor T cell macrochimerism coincided with high graft-versus-host to host-versus-graft clonal ratios in allografts. Recipient marrow contained GvH clones, some of which appeared first in ileum or blood. Early post-transplant HvG declines tracked with peak circulating GvH clone levels.

Here immunoSEQ multiplex PCR was the method, and the copy in TCRdb shows in-frame clones only, minus some. The sample has over 100,000 clones; around nine tenths are singletons. This chain connects TRBV6-1 to TRBJ2-7, with TRBD1 as a possible D gene (6 bases). This specimen consisted of unstimulated CD4+ T cells sorted from spleen or lymph node cells, obtained before transplant. The source of this sequence is a human donor who was the organ donor for an intestinal transplant. The CDR3 loop is CASSDGQISYEQYF. The CDR3, as DNA: TGTGCCAGCAGTGACGGACAGATCTCCTACGAGCAGTACTTC.